The 23 T cell receptor beta chains below come from one sample, sequenced in a study. TCRdb re-called the 5' RACE reads with MiXCR, one entry per CDR3 protein. The sample yields some 32,000 distinct CDR3 sequences, about 24% seen once. The specimen was memory CD4+ T cells sorted from blood. Subset reported: memory CD4+ T cells, CD4+CD45RO+CD25-. All receptors come from a female donor with breast cancer.

This clonotype showed up just a few times. The chain uses TRBV9 and TRBJ2-6; D possibly corresponds to TRBD1 (6 bases). The CDR3 consists of 16 residues. Germline V CDR1 and CDR2: SGDLS, YYNGEE. V lost 3 bases and J lost 1, with 11 bases in between. The DNA for the CDR3 is TGTGCCAGCAGCGGAATAGGGGGATCTGGGGCCAACGTCCTGACTTTC. This encodes CASSGIGGSGANVLTF.

About this clonotype itself: This sequence may be a read error, since a much larger clone differs from it by one base. For the CDR3, the DNA is TGCGCCAGCAGCCAAGAGGGGACTAGCGGGCCTGGCTCCTACAATGAGCAGTTCTTC. It yields the protein CASSQEGTSGPGSYNEQFF. This chain connects TRBV4-3 to TRBJ2-1, with TRBD2 identical over 12 bases. CDR1 and CDR2 (germline): LGHNA, YSLEER. The trim removed 0 bases at V and 0 bases at J, leaving 6 bases unmatched. The CDR3 spans 19 residues.

By its share, this clonotype is medium-sized. The chain links TRBV6-5 to TRBJ2-2, with unresolved D. Germline CDR1 is MNHEY and CDR2 is SVGAGI. Trimming took off 0 bases at V and 0 bases at J, with 11 bases between the two ends. The CDR3 loop spans 17 amino acids. In DNA, the CDR3 is TGTGCCAGCAGTTACTCTTTCGCCACCGCGAACACCGGGGAGCTGTTTTTT. This encodes CASSYSFATANTGELFF.

In its sample, this clonotype is medium-sized. This sequence joins TRBV12-3 or TRBV12-4 and TRBJ1-1; no firm D call. The length of the CDR3 is 11 residues. The germline V and J ends were trimmed by 1 base and 5 bases, with 2 bases remaining between them. The CDR3 DNA reads as TGTGCCAGCAGTTTAGGTACTGAAGCTTTCTTT. Translating gives CASSLGTEAFF.

CDR3 DNA: TGTGCCAGCAGTTTATTTAGCGGGAGGGCAGGCAATGAGCAGTTCTTC. This codes for CASSLFSGRAGNEQFF. The rearrangement joins TRBV27 to TRBJ2-1, with TRBD2 matching over 11 bases. Germline values: CDR1 MNHEY, CDR2 SMNVEV (reference sequence). With 1 base clipped from V and 6 bases from J, the junction kept 5 bases outside the gene matches. This CDR3 spans 16 amino acids.

This clonotype has just a few counts. V usage is TRBV15 and J usage is TRBJ2-3; D might be TRBD1 or TRBD2, each matching 5 bases. The V end was cut by 8 bases, the J end by 5 bases, with 11 bases between. The germline V gene has CDR1 LNHNV and CDR2 YYDKDF (reference sequence). The CDR3 consists of 12 residues. CDR3 bases: TGTGCCACCGGGGGACCACGAGATACGCAGTATTTT. Amino acid sequence: CATGGPRDTQYF.

The chain combines TRBV5-6 with TRBJ1-1; D remains unclear. CDR1 is SGHDT, CDR2 YYEEEE, per germline. The CDR3 is made up of 12 amino acids. V was pared by 0 bases and J by 4 bases, with 4 bases between. CDR3 coding DNA: TGTGCCAGCAGCTTGGGGGCCACTGAAGCTTTCTTT. Its translation: CASSLGATEAFF. Combining the CDR3 with reference TRBV5-6 and TRBJ1-1 gives the whole variable domain DAGVTQSPTHLIKTRGQQVTLRCSPKSGHDTVSWYQQALGQGPQFIFQYYEEEERQRGNFPDRFSGHQFPNYSSELNVNALLLGDSALYLCASSLGATEAFFGQGTRLTVV.

This clonotype was seen more than once but under ten times. The chain recombines TRBV12-3 or TRBV12-4 with TRBJ1-5; no clear D gene. V shed 6 bases and J shed 7 bases, with 16 bases lying between them. The CDR3 covers 14 residues. The DNA of the CDR3 is TGTGCCAGCAGCCCCACTGGGGTAAGACAGCCCCAGCATTTT. This gives the protein CASSPTGVRQPQHF.

The table lists this clonotype with many counts. This chain connects TRBV24-1 to TRBJ2-7; D uncertain. Germline values: CDR1 KGHDR, CDR2 SFDVKD. V lost 5 bases and J lost 1, with 8 bases in between. This CDR3 contains 13 residues. Here the CDR3 DNA reads TGTGCCACCAGTGGGGCCTCATCCTACGAGCAGTACTTC. Protein sequence: CATSGASSYEQYF.

The rearrangement uses TRBV4-3 and TRBJ1-6; D is uncertain. Deletions cut 1 base from V and 7 bases from J, with 11 bases between. The germline gives CDR1 LGHNA, CDR2 YSLEER. There are 15 residues in the CDR3. The CDR3 DNA sequence: TGCGCCAGCAGCCAAGGCCAGTCCTTCAATTCACCCCTCCACTTT. Its protein is CASSQGQSFNSPLHF.

Ten or more counts support this clonotype. The rearrangement uses TRBV12-3 or TRBV12-4 and TRBJ2-2; TRBD2 is a possible D gene (5 bases). V was trimmed by 5 bases and J by 6 bases, leaving 10 bases between them. The CDR3 is 13 amino acids. The CDR3 is CASSPRASGELFF. The CDR3 nucleotides are TGTGCCAGCAGTCCGAGGGCGTCCGGGGAGCTGTTTTTT.

The genes are TRBV12-3 or TRBV12-4 and TRBJ1-5; a weak D match, TRBD1 (6 bases). The CDR3 is 14 residues long. Trimming removed 3 bases from V and 2 bases from J, with 8 bases in between. The CDR3 bases are TGTGCCAGCAGTTTCGCAGGGGGCAATCAGCCCCAGCATTTT. This sequence encodes CASSFAGGNQPQHF.

A few counts support this clonotype. The chain carries TRBV6-5 and TRBJ2-7, with 9 bases fitting TRBD1. Looked up from germline, CDR1 is MNHEY and CDR2 is SVGAGI. The length of the CDR3 is 14 residues. Trimming at V came to 6 bases and at J to 4 bases, leaving 7 bases not matched to a gene. Written as DNA, the CDR3 is TGTGCCAGCAGACCCCGGGACAGGGAATACGAGCAGTACTTC. It encodes CASRPRDREYEQYF.

This clonotype has a count of ten or more. The V call is TRBV11-3, the J call TRBJ2-5; a weak D match, TRBD1 (5 bases). In germline, CDR1 is SGHNT, CDR2 YENEEA. The CDR3 extends over 13 amino acids. The V end was cut by 5 bases, the J end by 9 bases, with 16 bases between. The CDR3, as DNA: TGTGCCAGCAGCCCGTCGGACCCAGGGCCCCAGTACTTC. Translation gives CASSPSDPGPQYF.

This clonotype was detected many times. This chain joins TRBV5-4 and TRBJ1-1; D gene ambiguous. Germline CDR1 SGHNT, CDR2 YYREEE (reference sequence). Trimming removed 3 bases at V and 5 bases at J, with 8 bases between. CDR3 size: 12 residues. The DNA of the CDR3 is TGTGCCAGCAGCTGGGGTTTTACTGAAGCTTTCTTT. Translated, it gives CASSWGFTEAFF. The whole variable domain, remainder taken from reference TRBV5-4 and TRBJ1-1, is ETGVTQSPTHLIKTRGQQVTLRCSSQSGHNTVSWYQQALGQGPQFIFQYYREEENGRGNFPPRFSGLQFPNYSSELNVNALELDDSALYLCASSWGFTEAFFGQGTRLTVV.

Turning to this clonotype: A much larger clone lies a single base off, so this may be a read error. The DNA of the CDR3 is TGTGCCAGCAGCCCCGGGACAGCGAACACTGAAGCTTTCTTT. Translating gives CASSPGTANTEAFF. The chain joins TRBV11-3 to TRBJ1-1; 7 nucleotides line up with TRBD1. Germline values: CDR1 SGHNT, CDR2 YENEEA. The CDR3 spans 14 residues. The V segment lost 5 bases and the J segment 1 base; nucleotides outside the gene matches: 4.

Details on this clonotype: Since a much larger clone is just one base distant, this may be a read error. The chain uses TRBV5-4 and TRBJ1-2; the D gene is possibly TRBD1 (6 bases). CDR1 and CDR2 (germline): SGHNT, YYREEE (reference sequence). This CDR3 comprises 14 residues. The CDR3 bases are TGTACCTACGGAGTAGGGGGATCTAACTATGGCTACACCTTC. Its translation is CTYGVGGSNYGYTF.

In this sample, this clonotype turned up a few times. This chain uses TRBV24-1 with TRBJ2-2; D is ambiguous. Trimming took off 7 bases at V and 5 bases at J, with 10 bases between the two ends. This CDR3 is built from 13 residues. In germline, CDR1 is KGHDR, CDR2 SFDVKD. CDR3 amino acids: CATSEIGTGELFF. The CDR3 nucleotides are TGTGCCACCAGCGAAATTGGGACCGGGGAGCTGTTTTTT.

This clonotype appeared a few times. V usage is TRBV27 and J usage is TRBJ2-3, with 9 bases aligning to TRBD2. Germline CDR1 is MNHEY and CDR2 is SMNVEV (reference sequence). V shed 7 bases, J shed 3 bases, and the junction held 2 bases outside the gene matches. This CDR3 contains 13 residues. The CDR3, as DNA: TGTGCCAGCAATAGCGGGAGAACAGATACGCAGTATTTT. It is translated as CASNSGRTDTQYF.

With regard to this clonotype: It may be a read error: a sequence one base away is much more abundant. The chain is built from TRBV12-3 or TRBV12-4 and TRBJ2-2; D is undetermined. The CDR3 has 12 amino acids. In DNA, the CDR3 is TGTGCCGGCAGTTTAGTCGTCGGGGAGCTGTTTTTT. Protein: CAGSLVVGELFF.

V is TRBV11-2 and J is TRBJ2-4; 8 bases are shared with TRBD1. The CDR3 contains 16 residues. CDR1 is SGHAT, CDR2 FQNNGV, per germline. The ends lost 4 bases at V and 2 bases at J; junction bases unmatched: 7. This CDR3 is CASSSPRTGSKNIQYF. The CDR3 DNA is TGTGCCAGCAGCTCGCCGAGGACAGGGTCCAAAAACATTCAGTACTTC.

The chain employs TRBV27 and TRBJ2-1; no reliable D call. The CDR3 is 13 amino acids. The V gene's germline CDR1 is MNHEY and CDR2 SMNVEV (reference sequence). Trimming removed 0 bases at V and 10 bases at J, with 10 bases between. The CDR3 reads CASSLSLLREQFF. The CDR3 DNA is TGTGCCAGCAGTTTATCCCTTCTAAGAGAGCAGTTCTTC.

Points on this clonotype: A read error may explain this, as a much larger clone is one base away. This sequence joins TRBV10-3 and TRBJ2-2; 7 nucleotides match TRBD2. CDR3 length equals 16 residues. V was pared by 4 bases and J by 1 base, with 6 bases of the junction left unmatched. Germline V gene lookup returns CDR1 ENHRY and CDR2 SYGVKD. The CDR3 sequence is CAISGSIAGNTGELFF. In nucleotides, the CDR3 is TGTGCCATCAGTGGGTCGATAGCGGGGAACACCGGGGAGCTGTTTTTT.